The clone carrying this T cell receptor beta chain was seen a handful of times. A sample-barcoded 5' primer and a J-beta primer mix were used in a second PCR of roughly 7 to 12 cycles. TCRdb ran MiXCR on the 5' RACE reads and lists one entry per CDR3 protein. This table has about 1.1 million distinct CDR3 sequences, around two fifths appearing once. The sample belongs to a study of blood T cells in healthy people across ages. The junction had 9 bases not matched to a gene; V was cut back by 6 bases and J by 2 bases. CDR1 and CDR2 (germline): SGHRS, YFSETQ. This CDR3 region has 16 residues. The sequenced material came from blood. The sequence was collected from a man between 18 and 35 years old in good health. The gene calls are TRBV5-1 and TRBJ2-2; 8 bases are a match to TRBD1. The CDR3 DNA reads as TGCGCCAGCACCGCCAGGGGGCAAGAAAACACCGGGGAGCTGTTTTTT. It is translated as CASTARGQENTGELFF.